The 30 T cell receptor beta chains presented below share a single source sample, sequenced in a study of T-cell reconstitution after alpha-beta-depleted transplantation in children (dated by TCRdb to the mid-2010s). The treatment or condition label on this specimen signifies: allogeneic hematopoietic cell transplantation with graft depleted of TCRalphabeta T cells and CD19 B cells. Libraries were made using PCR. TCRdb lists the instrument as Illumina HiSeq 2500. TCR libraries were prepared with molecular barcoding, using unique molecular identifiers to normalize TCRbeta repertoire quantification. Through fastp at Q25 and MiXCR, TCRdb rebuilt clones from the public reads, retaining in-frame beta chains. CDR3 protein duplicates are merged, each entry listing the most common genes and DNA. The sample includes over 150,000 distinct CDR3 sequences, with 5.5% to 7% observed a single time. Around 5% of the sample belongs to the ten largest clones.

Sequenced here: PBMCs, sampled before TCRalphabeta/CD19-depleted stem cell transplant. The receptors stem from a boy between 2 and 10 years old with acute lymphoblastic leukemia, due to receive a stem cell transplant.

The CDR3 spells CSVAGTAETQYF. The CDR3 nucleotides are TGCAGTGTTGCCGGGACAGCGGAGACCCAGTACTTC. V is TRBV20-1 and J is TRBJ2-5, with TRBD1 matching over 7 bases. This CDR3 contains 12 residues. V trimming: 7 bases; J trimming: 5 bases; junction bases outside the gene matches: 7. Germline V gene sequence: CDR1 DFQATT, CDR2 SNEGSKA (reference sequence).

On this clonotype itself: Sequence at one end of the junction differs from germline and may be a read error. The rearrangement joins TRBV12-3 or TRBV12-4 to TRBJ2-1; 9 positions agree with TRBD2. This CDR3 has 18 residues. The CDR3 reads CASCFGLAGSSSYNEQFF. The CDR3 coding sequence is TGTGCCAGCTGTTTCGGGCTAGCGGGGTCTAGCTCCTACAATGAGCAGTTCTTC.

The rearrangement uses TRBV11-2 and TRBJ2-1, with 8 bases that match TRBD2. Germline trimming cut 1 base from V and 4 bases from J; bases unmatched to any gene: 6. CDR3 length equals 16 residues. Germline lookup yields CDR1 SGHAT and CDR2 FQNNGV. The CDR3 bases are TGTGCCAGCAGCTTAGGAACTAGCGGATCATACAATGAGCAGTTCTTC. As protein: CASSLGTSGSYNEQFF.

The chain recombines TRBV7-8 with TRBJ1-1; no definite D call. The CDR3 sequence is 13 residues long. The germline CDR1 and CDR2 sequences are SGHVS and FQNEAQ. Trimming took off 0 bases at V and 3 bases at J, with 5 bases between the two ends. The CDR3, as DNA: TGTGCCAGCAGCTTAGCCCCGGACACTGAAGCTTTCTTT. This gives the protein CASSLAPDTEAFF.

A few counts support this clonotype. J is TRBJ2-5 and V is TRBV9; unclear D gene. The CDR3 sequence is 14 residues long. The ends were cut back, 1 base at V and 2 bases at J, with 9 bases in the middle. In germline, CDR1 is SGDLS, CDR2 YYNGEE. The CDR3 region has the DNA TGTGCCAGCAGCGTACCCGGCCCGCAAGAGACCCAGTACTTC. Protein sequence: CASSVPGPQETQYF. The full variable domain, its missing parts supplied by reference TRBV9 and TRBJ2-5, is DSGVTQTPKHLITATGQRVTLRCSPRSGDLSVYWYQQSLDQGLQFLIQYYNGEERAKGNILERFSAQQFPDLHSELNLSSLELGDSALYFCASSVPGPQETQYFGPGTRLLVL.

The gene calls are TRBV3-1 and TRBJ2-1; either TRBD1 or TRBD2 may supply D (6 bases each). Trimming took 4 bases from V and 7 from J, leaving 20 bases between them. In germline, CDR1 is LGHDT, CDR2 YNNKEL (reference sequence). The CDR3 is 16 residues long. The CDR3 sequence is CASSLGSRGPGNEQFF. In nucleotides, the CDR3 is TGTGCCAGCAGCCTGGGGTCTCGGGGGCCAGGTAATGAGCAGTTCTTC.

This chain joins TRBV10-3 and TRBJ2-2, with D hard to call. The germline V gene has CDR1 ENHRY and CDR2 SYGVKD. Deletions cut 2 bases from V and 2 bases from J, with 15 bases between. The CDR3 loop spans 17 amino acids. The CDR3 region is CAISEGRVELNTGELFF. CDR3 DNA sequence: TGTGCCATCAGTGAGGGTAGGGTTGAATTAAACACCGGGGAGCTGTTTTTT.

J is TRBJ2-2 and V is TRBV5-1; D is unresolved. The V gene's germline CDR1 is SGHRS and CDR2 YFSETQ. This CDR3 contains 13 residues. V lost 2 bases and J 6 bases, leaving 8 bases between the germline ends. CDR3 amino acids: CASSFALSGELFF. The CDR3 bases are TGCGCCAGCAGCTTCGCCCTATCCGGGGAGCTGTTTTTT.

This clonotype was counted many times. The chain employs TRBV20-1 and TRBJ1-1; 7 bases map to TRBD1. The CDR3 length is 17 residues. Looked up from germline, CDR1 is DFQATT and CDR2 is SNEGSKA (reference sequence). Losses at the gene ends were 1 base for V and 0 bases for J; bases not matched to a gene: 11. The CDR3 is CSARGEGAPVLNTEAFF. DNA for the CDR3: TGCAGTGCTAGAGGTGAGGGGGCGCCGGTATTGAACACTGAAGCTTTCTTT.

This clonotype showed up just a few times. The J gene is TRBJ2-7, the V gene TRBV9; 9 bases agree with TRBD2. V lost 3 bases, J lost 0 bases, and 4 bases stayed unmatched. Germline V CDR1 and CDR2: SGDLS, YYNGEE. The length of the CDR3 is 15 residues. This chain's CDR3 is CASSGSGGSSYEQYF. In DNA, the CDR3 is TGTGCCAGCAGCGGGAGCGGGGGGAGCTCCTACGAGCAGTACTTC.

This clonotype was found a few times. The chain links TRBV9 to TRBJ2-2, with D perhaps TRBD1 (5 bases). Trimming took off 2 bases at V and 4 bases at J, with 15 bases between the two ends. The CDR3 spans 16 residues. Germline CDR1 SGDLS, CDR2 YYNGEE. The CDR3 protein is CASSVGQGARTGELFF. The CDR3 nucleotides read TGTGCCAGCAGCGTGGGGCAAGGGGCGCGCACCGGGGAGCTGTTTTTT.

This clonotype was counted many times. V is TRBV12-3 or TRBV12-4 and J is TRBJ2-3; D remains ambiguous. Trimming pared 5 bases from V and 6 bases from J, leaving 12 bases between. The CDR3 spans 13 residues. CDR3 DNA: TGTGCCAGCAGTACCAACCGCGCGGATACGCAGTATTTT. Protein product: CASSTNRADTQYF.

The V call is TRBV7-8, the J call TRBJ2-1; D is unresolved. This CDR3 spans 15 amino acids. V was shortened by 2 bases and J by 5 bases, with 13 bases between the two germline ends. Looked up from germline, CDR1 is SGHVS and CDR2 is FQNEAQ. In DNA, the CDR3 is TGTGCCAGCAGCTTAAGGGCACAGATAAACAATGAGCAGTTCTTC. Translating gives CASSLRAQINNEQFF. The full variable domain, with the rest looked up from reference TRBV7-8 and TRBJ2-1, is GAGVSQSPRYKVAKRGQDVALRCDPISGHVSLFWYQQALGQGPEFLTYFQNEAQLDKSGLPSDRFFAERPEGSVSTLKIQRTQQEDSAVYLCASSLRAQINNEQFFGPGTRLTVL.

This clonotype was counted at least ten times. CDR3 protein: CASSEGVGTDTQYF. The CDR3 coding sequence is TGCGCCAGCAGTGAGGGGGTAGGAACAGATACGCAGTATTTT. J is TRBJ2-3 and V is TRBV10-2; D not resolved. From germline, CDR1 is WSHSY and CDR2 SAAADI. The CDR3 spans 14 residues. Trimming took 2 bases from V and 3 from J, leaving 9 bases between them.

The chain combines TRBV5-1 with TRBJ2-1; 13 bases agree with TRBD2. The CDR3 length is 15 residues. With V trimmed by 4 bases and J by 6 bases, 4 bases remained unmatched. Per germline, CDR1 SGHRS and CDR2 YFSETQ. As DNA, the CDR3 is TGCGCCAGCAGCGAACTAGCGGGGGGGGTCAATGAGCAGTTCTTC. Residues: CASSELAGGVNEQFF.

This clonotype was seen many times. The rearrangement links TRBV5-1 to TRBJ2-7; the D gene is possibly TRBD1 (5 bases). V gave up 3 bases and J gave up 2 bases, with 12 bases separating them. Germline V gene data show CDR1 as SGHRS and CDR2 as YFSETQ. This CDR3 is 14 amino acids long. This CDR3 reads CASSYQGGTYEQYF. The CDR3 DNA reads TGCGCCAGCAGCTACCAGGGTGGAACCTACGAGCAGTACTTC.

In its sample, this clonotype was seen many times. The V gene is TRBV7-9, the J gene TRBJ2-3; D could derive from TRBD1 or TRBD2 (5 bases each). The CDR3 is made up of 16 amino acids. Germline assignment: CDR1 SEHNR and CDR2 FQNEAQ (reference sequence). V gave up 4 bases and J gave up 5 bases, with 19 bases separating them. The CDR3 reads CASSSDRDLPRDTQYF. CDR3 sequence (DNA): TGTGCCAGCAGCTCTGACCGGGACCTCCCCCGAGATACGCAGTATTTT.

The table lists this clonotype with many counts. The chain couples TRBV6-4 to TRBJ2-1; TRBD2 aligns across 12 bases. Losses at the gene ends were 8 bases for V and 5 bases for J; bases not matched to a gene: 7. CDR3 length equals 15 residues. Germline V gene sequence: CDR1 MRHNA, CDR2 SNTAGT. The CDR3 nucleotides are TGTGCCAGCCAGACCCTAGCGGGGGGGAACAATGAGCAGTTCTTC. The encoded protein is CASQTLAGGNNEQFF.

V is TRBV30 and J is TRBJ1-5; D not resolved. Germline V gene lookup returns CDR1 GTSNPN and CDR2 SVGIG (reference sequence). This CDR3 contains 14 residues. Trimming removed 0 bases from V and 0 bases from J, with 6 bases in between. DNA of the CDR3: TGTGCCTGGAGTGTACCTCATAGCAATCAGCCCCAGCATTTT. Its protein is CAWSVPHSNQPQHF.

This clonotype was recorded many times. The genes are TRBV29-1 and TRBJ1-2, with D possibly TRBD1 on 6 matching bases. The CDR3 is made up of 13 amino acids. Germline CDR1 is SQVTM and CDR2 is ANQGSEA. V gave up 6 bases and J gave up 1 base, with 12 bases separating them. In DNA, the CDR3 is TGCAGCGTCGACGGGGGGCTTAACTATGGCTACACCTTC. Protein: CSVDGGLNYGYTF.

The sample holds many counts of this clonotype. The chain combines TRBV20-1 with TRBJ2-3, with a tentative D call TRBD1 (5 bases). Germline V gene data show CDR1 as DFQATT and CDR2 as SNEGSKA (reference sequence). V shed 1 base and J shed 3 bases, with 14 bases lying between them. This CDR3 has 15 residues. The DNA for the CDR3 is TGCAGTGCTAGAGTTGCGGAGCAGGGAACAGATACGCAGTATTTT. This codes for CSARVAEQGTDTQYF.

The sample holds many counts of this clonotype. J is TRBJ2-7 and V is TRBV28; no firm D call. Germline CDR1 is MDHEN and CDR2 is SYDVKM. The CDR3 is 13 residues long. The V and J ends lost 8 bases and 3 bases respectively, with 14 bases between them. CDR3 bases: TGTGCCAGCGGTGAGTTACAACGCTACGAGCAGTACTTC. This codes for CASGELQRYEQYF.

This clonotype was observed at least ten times. The chain joins TRBV6-5 to TRBJ1-6; D gene unclear. Trimming pared 2 bases from V and 9 bases from J, leaving 8 bases between. The length of the CDR3 is 13 residues. Germline loops: CDR1 MNHEY, CDR2 SVGAGI. This chain's CDR3 is CASSYTGPSPLHF. CDR3 bases: TGTGCCAGCAGTTACACCGGCCCTTCACCCCTCCACTTT.

This clonotype was observed many times. The chain joins TRBV28 to TRBJ1-2; D unresolved. Trimming shortened V by 5 bases and J by 4 bases, and 17 bases separated the two germline ends. CDR3 length: 15 amino acids. Germline V lookup: CDR1 MDHEN, CDR2 SYDVKM. CDR3 sequence (DNA): TGTGCCAGCAGTCTCCCCCTGGCAGTGGTCTATGGCTACACCTTC. Amino acid sequence: CASSLPLAVVYGYTF.

This clonotype was observed at least ten times. The gene calls are TRBV6-6 and TRBJ2-2; D not resolved. Trimming pared 7 bases from V and 3 bases from J, leaving 6 bases between. This CDR3 is 12 amino acids long. Per germline, CDR1 MNHNY and CDR2 SVGAGI (reference sequence). Here the CDR3 DNA reads TGTGCCAGCAATAGGTACACCGGGGAGCTGTTTTTT. Amino acids: CASNRYTGELFF.

This clonotype appeared many times. The chain combines TRBV28 with TRBJ1-2; D is ambiguous. This CDR3 region has 13 residues. With 3 bases removed from V and 8 bases from J, the gap between germline ends came to 13 bases. The V gene's germline CDR1 is MDHEN and CDR2 SYDVKM. The CDR3 protein is CASSFRSREGYTF. CDR3 DNA sequence: TGTGCCAGCAGTTTCCGATCCCGTGAAGGCTACACCTTC.

This clonotype was counted only a few times. The gene calls are TRBV20-1 and TRBJ1-2; tentative D call: TRBD1 (6 bases). CDR1 is DFQATT and CDR2 is SNEGSKA in the germline V gene (reference sequence). Between the trimmed V and J ends, which lost 2 bases and 2 bases, there was a span of 21 bases. The CDR3 covers 17 residues. The CDR3 sequence is CSARKEVGGHLNYGYTF. The DNA of the CDR3 is TGCAGTGCTAGAAAGGAAGTAGGGGGACACCTCAACTATGGCTACACCTTC.

This clonotype has a count of ten or more. The chain uses TRBV15 and TRBJ1-1; unclear D gene. Germline V gene sequence: CDR1 LNHNV, CDR2 YYDKDF (reference sequence). The CDR3 consists of 13 residues. Trimming cost V 6 bases and J 1 base, with 9 bases left between them. In nucleotides, the CDR3 is TGTGCCACCAGTAGGTCGAGGAACACTGAAGCTTTCTTT. Translation gives CATSRSRNTEAFF. Full variable domain (rest looked up from reference TRBV15 and TRBJ1-1): DAMVIQNPRYQVTQFGKPVTLSCSQTLNHNVMYWYQQKSSQAPKLLFHYYDKDFNNEADTPDNFQSRRPNTSFCFLDIRSPGLGDTAMYLCATSRSRNTEAFFGQGTRLTVV.

This clonotype showed up many times. The V call is TRBV28, the J call TRBJ2-7, with 9 positions matching TRBD1. The V and J ends lost 6 bases and 1 base, in that order; junction bases with no gene match: 7. Germline V gene lookup returns CDR1 MDHEN and CDR2 SYDVKM. CDR3 size: 15 residues. In DNA, the CDR3 is TGTGCCAGCAGGAATTCTGGGACAGGGTCCTACGAGCAGTACTTC. It codes for CASRNSGTGSYEQYF. Using reference TRBV28 and TRBJ2-7 for the parts outside the CDR3, the full variable domain is DVKVTQSSRYLVKRTGEKVFLECVQDMDHENMFWYRQDPGLGLRLIYFSYDVKMKEKGDIPEGYSVSREKKERFSLILESASTNQTSMYLCASRNSGTGSYEQYFGPGTRLTVT.

The chain employs TRBV30 and TRBJ2-5; D not resolved. CDR1 and CDR2 from the germline V gene are GTSNPN and SVGIG (reference sequence). The germline V and J ends were trimmed by 2 bases and 5 bases, with 9 bases remaining between them. The CDR3 spans 12 residues. This CDR3 reads CAWSPQRETQYF. DNA for the CDR3: TGTGCCTGGAGTCCCCAAAGGGAGACCCAGTACTTC. Filled out from reference TRBV30 and TRBJ2-5, the complete variable domain reads SQTIHQWPATLVQPVGSPLSLECTVEGTSNPNLYWYRQAAGRGLQLLFYSVGIGQISSEVPQNLSASRPQDRQFILSSKKLLLSDSGFYLCAWSPQRETQYFGPGTRLLVL.